The clone carrying this T cell receptor beta chain was recorded once. Its matching antigen is unknown. Sequencing of each sample assayed approximately 10^5 TCR templates. Assay used: immunoSEQ multiplex PCR; TCRdb lists only in-frame clones, some missing. The table lists 92,000 or so clones, about 87% of them singletons. The source of the sample is a study of siplizumab effects on memory and regulatory T cells. Whole-study results and caveats: The drug siplizumab significantly decreased the alloreactive sequences that could be traced to unstimulated CD4+ memory cells. Suppressive activity of Tregs proliferating in siplizumab cultures remained unconfirmed.

The CDR3 consists of 15 residues. Germline V CDR1 and CDR2: LNHNV, YYDKDF (reference sequence). V lost 0 bases and J 10 bases, leaving 15 bases between the germline ends. Sequenced input: CD4+ T cells sorted from blood. The chain recombines TRBV15 with TRBJ1-4; the D is unclear. The origin of this receptor is a human donor in good health. DNA for the CDR3: TGTGCCACCAGCAGAGATAAAGAAAAGTGGGTAAAACTGTTTTTT. Its translation is CATSRDKEKWVKLFF.